The clone carrying this T cell receptor beta chain was seen a single time. Its specificity is unknown. The entry originates in a study of T cell responses to AZD1222 COVID-19 vaccine. Study findings and constraints: The donors showed a predominance of white British ancestry and of females, with possible underestimation of clonal diversity. Nearly half of spike-specific TCRs reportedly target variant regions that are unmutated in the B.1.351 and B.1.1.7 variants. At baseline, seropositivity was found in only a handful of AZD1222 recipients. Dominant at 160-218 and 743-854, vaccine-associated CD4 TCRs also spanned spike.

The method was immunoSEQ multiplex PCR; TCRdb's version includes in-frame clones alone and lacks a portion of them. The sample lists tens of thousands of clones; roughly nine tenths were seen once. This CDR3 region has 13 residues. J was trimmed by 6 bases and V by 10 bases; bases with no gene match: 11. Germline V gene lookup returns CDR1 MNHEY and CDR2 SMNVEV (reference sequence). The source material was peripheral blood, sampled on day 0 of AZD1222 vaccination. The chain employs TRBV27 and TRBJ2-5; 7 nucleotides line up with TRBD2. The receptor's source is an adult in good health. The DNA of the CDR3 is TGTGCCACCAGATGGGACGGGGGGAAGACCCAGTACTTC. This gives the protein CATRWDGGKTQYF.